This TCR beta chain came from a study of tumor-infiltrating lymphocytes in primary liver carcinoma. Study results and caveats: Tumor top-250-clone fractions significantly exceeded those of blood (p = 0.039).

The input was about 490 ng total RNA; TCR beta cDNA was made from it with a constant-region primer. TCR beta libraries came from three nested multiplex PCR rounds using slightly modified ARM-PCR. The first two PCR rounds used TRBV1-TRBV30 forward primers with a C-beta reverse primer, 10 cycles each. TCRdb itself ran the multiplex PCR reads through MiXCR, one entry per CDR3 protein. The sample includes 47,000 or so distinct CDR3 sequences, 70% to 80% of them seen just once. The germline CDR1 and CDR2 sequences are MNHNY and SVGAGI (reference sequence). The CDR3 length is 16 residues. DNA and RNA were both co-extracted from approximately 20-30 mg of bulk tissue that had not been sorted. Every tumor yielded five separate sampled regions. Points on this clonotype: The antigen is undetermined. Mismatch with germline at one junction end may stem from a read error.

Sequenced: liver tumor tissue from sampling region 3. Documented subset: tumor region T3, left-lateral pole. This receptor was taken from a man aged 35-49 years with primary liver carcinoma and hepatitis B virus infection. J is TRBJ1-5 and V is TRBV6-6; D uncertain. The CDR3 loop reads CDSSYRVEYSNQPQHF. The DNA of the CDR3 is TGTGACAGCAGCTACCGAGTAGAGTATAGCAATCAGCCTCAGCATTTT.